This record concerns one TCR beta chain sequence. These data come from a study of blood T cell repertoires in COVID-19. At the level of the study: Donors in the United States, Italy and Spain gave samples during acute or convalescent COVID-19. PBMCs, B-cell-depleted T cells, or T cells were the source of the cDNA or gDNA that made up the material.

Per the authors' pipeline: Amplification of reference gene primers was used by the study to estimate nucleated cell counts. TCRdb's copy holds only in-frame clones and misses some; the assay was immunoSEQ multiplex PCR. From that table come the V and J calls and clone size; the DNA was used to work out D and trimming. The data show tens of thousands of clones, with 89% seen just once and around 10% held by the top ten. Germline V gene lookup returns CDR1 SGHDT and CDR2 YYEEEE. The CDR3 spans 12 residues. The V end lost 2 bases, the J end lost 8 bases, and 10 bases lay between the germline ends. The V and J genes are TRBV5-6 and TRBJ1-2, with D possibly being TRBD1 (6 bases). Material for sequencing was peripheral blood. This clonotype was sampled from a man aged 65 to 85 with active or convalescent COVID-19. The chain's CDR3 is CASSFAGVGYTF. The CDR3 DNA reads as TGTGCCAGCAGCTTCGCAGGGGTAGGCTACACCTTC.